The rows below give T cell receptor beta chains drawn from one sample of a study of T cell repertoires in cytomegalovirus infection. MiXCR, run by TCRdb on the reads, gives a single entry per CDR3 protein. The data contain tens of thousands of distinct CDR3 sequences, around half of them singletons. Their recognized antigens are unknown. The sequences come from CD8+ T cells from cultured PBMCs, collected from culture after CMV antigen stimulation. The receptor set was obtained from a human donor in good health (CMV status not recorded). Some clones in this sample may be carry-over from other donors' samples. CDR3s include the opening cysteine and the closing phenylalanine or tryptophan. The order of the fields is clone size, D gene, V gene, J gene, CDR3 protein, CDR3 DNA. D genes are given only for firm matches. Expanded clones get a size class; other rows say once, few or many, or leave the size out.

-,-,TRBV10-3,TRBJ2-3,CAISEETITDTQYF,TGTGCCATCAGTGAAGAAACAATCACAGATACGCAGTATTTT
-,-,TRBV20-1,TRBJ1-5,CSARDPGGNQPQHF,TGCAGTGCTAGAGACCCCGGGGGCAATCAGCCCCAGCATTTT
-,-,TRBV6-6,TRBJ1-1,CASSYRQEPMNTEAFF,TGTGCCAGCAGTTATCGACAGGAGCCCATGAACACTGAAGCTTTCTTT
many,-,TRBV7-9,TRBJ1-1,CASSLEGGIAEAFF,TGTGCCAGCAGCTTAGAAGGGGGAATTGCTGAAGCTTTCTTT
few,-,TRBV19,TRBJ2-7,CASSATARGYEQYF,TGTGCCAGTTCCGCGACAGCCCGTGGCTACGAGCAGTACTTC
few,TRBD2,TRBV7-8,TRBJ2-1,CASSLGPAGGIYNEQFF,TGTGCCAGCAGCTTAGGCCCAGCGGGAGGAATTTACAATGAGCAGTTCTTC
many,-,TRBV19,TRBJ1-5,CASSRLWDGAIYQPQHF,TGTGCCAGCAGCCGACTTTGGGATGGGGCAATTTATCAGCCCCAGCATTTT
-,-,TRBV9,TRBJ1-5,CASSLGGFNQPQHF,TGTGCCAGCAGTCTGGGAGGGTTCAATCAGCCCCAGCATTTT
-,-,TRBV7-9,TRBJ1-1,CYSSLQLGARTEAFF,TGTTACAGCAGCTTGCAGCTGGGGGCGAGAACTGAAGCTTTCTTT
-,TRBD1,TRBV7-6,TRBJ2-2,CASRKTLGTGPATGELFF,TGTGCCAGCAGGAAAACGCTGGGGACAGGGCCGGCCACCGGGGAGCTGTTTTTT
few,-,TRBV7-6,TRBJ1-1,CASSSSKGTEAFF,TGTGCCAGCAGCTCCTCTAAGGGGACTGAAGCTTTCTTT
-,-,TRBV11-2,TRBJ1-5,CASSLGGTPWRIQPQHF,TGTGCCAGCAGCTTAGGTGGGACACCTTGGCGTATTCAGCCCCAGCATTTT
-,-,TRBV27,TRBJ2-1,CASSSKIIVENEQFF,TGTGCCAGCAGTTCCAAAATAATCGTGGAGAATGAGCAGTTCTTC
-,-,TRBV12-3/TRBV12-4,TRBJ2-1,CASAYVLVGSYNEQFF,TGTGCCAGCGCCTATGTTCTCGTGGGTTCCTACAATGAGCAGTTCTTC
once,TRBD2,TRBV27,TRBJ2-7,CASSLSGGHEQYF,TGTGCCAGCAGCCTTTCGGGAGGCCACGAGCAGTACTTC
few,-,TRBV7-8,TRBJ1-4,CASSFSPMNEKLFF,TGTGCCAGCAGCTTTTCCCCCATGAATGAAAAACTGTTTTTT
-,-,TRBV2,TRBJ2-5,CASSENNPLIQETQYF,TGTGCCAGCAGTGAAAATAATCCGTTGATTCAAGAGACCCAGTACTTC
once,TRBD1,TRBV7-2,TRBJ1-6,CASSLYPDRPSRGHF,TGTGCCAGCAGCTTATATCCGGACAGGCCTAGCCGGGGCCACTTT
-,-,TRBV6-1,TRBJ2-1,CASRPTGTRTNEQFF,TGTGCCAGCAGACCGACCGGGACACGGACCAATGAGCAGTTCTTC
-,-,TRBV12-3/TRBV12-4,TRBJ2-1,CASSWTASYNEQFF,TGTGCCAGCAGCTGGACAGCGTCCTACAATGAGCAGTTCTTC
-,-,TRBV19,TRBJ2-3,CASSTYTDYTDTQYF,TGTGCCAGTAGTACATACACGGACTACACAGATACGCAGTATTTT
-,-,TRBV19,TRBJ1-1,CASIEARGWNTEAFF,TGTGCCAGTATTGAAGCTAGGGGTTGGAACACTGAAGCTTTCTTT
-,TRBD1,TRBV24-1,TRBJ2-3,CATSDLKTGESDTQYF,TGTGCCACCAGTGATTTGAAGACAGGGGAGTCAGATACGCAGTATTTT
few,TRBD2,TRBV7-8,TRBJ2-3,CASTGSRGGDTQYF,TGTGCCAGCACTGGGAGCCGGGGGGGGGATACGCAGTATTTT
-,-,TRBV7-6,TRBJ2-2,CASSPRGPGELFF,TGTGCCAGCAGCCCGCGGGGGCCTGGGGAGCTGTTTTTT
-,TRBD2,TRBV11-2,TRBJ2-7,CASSQGLAGVRYEQYF,TGTGCCAGCAGTCAAGGACTAGCGGGAGTGAGGTACGAGCAGTACTTC
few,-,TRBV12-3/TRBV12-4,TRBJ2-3,CASSRKIELFDTQYF,TGTGCCAGCAGTCGTAAAATAGAATTGTTCGATACGCAGTATTTT
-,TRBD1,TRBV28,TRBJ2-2,CASSLIRSGQGANTGELFF,TGTGCCAGCAGTCTAATTAGGTCGGGACAGGGGGCGAACACCGGGGAGCTGTTTTTT
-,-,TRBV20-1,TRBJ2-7,CSARGAGLDEQYF,TGCAGTGCTAGGGGGGCTGGGTTGGACGAGCAGTACTTC
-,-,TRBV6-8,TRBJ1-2,CASSYGGAGNYGYTF,TGTGCCAGCAGTTACGGAGGGGCAGGTAACTATGGCTACACCTTC
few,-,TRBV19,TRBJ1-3,CASSNTLIAGNTIYF,TGTGCCAGTAGTAACACCCTCATCGCTGGAAACACCATATATTTT
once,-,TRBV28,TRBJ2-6,CASSLPFSGANVLTF,TGTGCCAGCAGTTTGCCCTTCTCTGGGGCCAACGTCCTGACTTTC
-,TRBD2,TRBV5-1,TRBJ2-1,CASSYTGTSGVYNEQFF,TGCGCCAGCAGCTACACCGGGACTAGCGGAGTCTACAATGAGCAGTTCTTC
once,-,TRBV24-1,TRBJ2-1,CATGGTHYNEQFF,TGTGCCACCGGGGGGACCCACTACAATGAGCAGTTCTTC
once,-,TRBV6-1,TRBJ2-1,CASSENLRNEQFF,TGTGCCAGCAGTGAAAATCTCAGGAATGAGCAGTTCTTC
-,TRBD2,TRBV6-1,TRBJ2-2,CAIGLAGSTGELFF,TGTGCCATCGGACTAGCGGGTTCCACCGGGGAGCTGTTTTTT
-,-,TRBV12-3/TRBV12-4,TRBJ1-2,CASNWGGDDGYTF,TGTGCCAGCAACTGGGGGGGGGACGATGGCTACACCTTC
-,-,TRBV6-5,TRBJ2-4,CASSYSAGGGIQYF,TGTGCCAGCAGTTACAGCGCGGGTGGAGGCATTCAGTACTTC
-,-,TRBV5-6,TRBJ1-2,CASSLEGTSNYGYTF,TGTGCCAGCAGCTTGGAGGGGACTTCTAACTATGGCTACACCTTC
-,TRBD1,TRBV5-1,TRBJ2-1,CASSWTGEEQFF,TGCGCCAGCAGCTGGACAGGGGAAGAGCAGTTCTTC